This TCR beta chain was observed in a study of blood T cell repertoires in COVID-19. Background on the study: There were acute and convalescent COVID-19 samples, and they came from the United States, Italy and Spain. PBMCs, B-cell-depleted T cells, or T cells provided the cDNA or gDNA that made up the material.

Authors' processing steps: Amplification of reference gene primers was used by the study to estimate nucleated cell counts. The assay was immunoSEQ multiplex PCR, and TCRdb's table has in-frame clones only and misses some. The V and J calls and clone size come from that table; D and trimming were worked out from the DNA. The table shows fewer than 120,000 clones, with 70% to 90% occurring only once. This CDR3 has 22 residues. V shed 6 bases and J 0 bases; nucleotides not matched to a gene: 26. Germline-derived CDR1 and CDR2 are LNHDA and SQIVND (reference sequence). The V and J genes are TRBV19 and TRBJ1-1, with 9 nucleotides matching TRBD1. The origin of this receptor is a human donor in a cohort sampled during active COVID-19. The sequencing input was peripheral blood. The CDR3, as DNA: TGTGCCAGTAGACTCCATCGAGGGAACCGGGACAGGGTCGGTAATGTGAACACTGAAGCTTTCTTT. Translating it yields CASRLHRGNRDRVGNVNTEAFF.